These T cell receptor beta chains were read from a single sample in a study of T cell changes during pregnancy in multiple sclerosis. TCRdb keeps only in-frame clones here, not all; method: immunoSEQ multiplex PCR. Of about 77,000 clones detected, around 89% appear once; the ten largest clones hold approximately 2%. The material sequenced was peripheral blood, taken before pregnancy. These receptors were collected from a female donor with multiple sclerosis, enrolled in a pregnancy study. The CDR3 runs from the conserved cysteine through the conserved F or W. Each record gives: D gene, J gene, clone size, V gene, CDR3 protein, CDR3 DNA. The D gene is left open where the match is weak. The size of a clone is reported for some rows only, either as once, few or many, or as a class for expanded clones.

NA TRBJ1-2 NA TRBV2 CASSEALRGTGGYTF TGTGCCAGCAGTGAAGCGCTTCGGGGGACTGGTGGCTACACCTTC
NA TRBJ1-2 once TRBV28 CASSSTLEVYGYTF TGTGCCAGCAGTTCCACATTGGAGGTCTATGGCTACACCTTC
NA TRBJ1-5 NA TRBV7-8 CASSLGSREPQHF TGTGCCAGCAGCTTAGGGTCCAGGGAGCCCCAGCATTTT
TRBD1 TRBJ1-2 NA TRBV5-1 CASSSTGGAGENYGYTF TGCGCCAGCAGCTCGACAGGGGGCGCGGGTGAGAACTATGGCTACACCTTC
NA TRBJ1-5 NA TRBV19 CASSIIASSNQPQHF TGTGCCAGTAGTATAATAGCGTCTAGCAATCAGCCCCAGCATTTT
TRBD1 TRBJ1-3 NA TRBV19 CASSIRTGVGNTIYF TGTGCCAGTAGTATCAGGACAGGGGTAGGAAACACCATATATTTT
NA TRBJ1-2 NA TRBV10-3 CAISGPYGYTF TGTGCCATCAGTGGGCCGTATGGCTACACCTTC
TRBD1 TRBJ1-6 medium-sized TRBV28 CASSDREMDSSPLHF TGTGCCAGCAGCGACAGGGAGATGGATAGTTCACCCCTCCACTTT
NA TRBJ2-7 NA TRBV10-3 CAISESQVQGPPYEQYF TGTGCCATCAGTGAGTCGCAGGTGCAGGGCCCACCCTACGAGCAGTACTTC
NA TRBJ1-1 NA TRBV7-2 CASSYNRVTEAFF TGTGCCAGCAGCTATAACAGGGTCACTGAAGCTTTCTTT
TRBD2 TRBJ2-1 NA TRBV19 CASSHDGGGEQFF TGTGCCAGTAGTCACGACGGGGGGGGTGAGCAGTTCTTC
TRBD1 TRBJ2-7 NA TRBV18 CASSHWDRSYEQYF TGTGCCAGCTCACATTGGGACAGGTCCTACGAGCAGTACTTC
TRBD2 TRBJ2-1 NA TRBV6-6 CASSSQLAGGNNEQFF TGTGCCAGCAGTTCCCAACTAGCGGGGGGCAACAATGAGCAGTTCTTC
NA TRBJ1-1 NA TRBV6-5 CASSYSRGWRSEAFF TGTGCCAGCAGTTACTCGAGGGGGTGGAGGTCTGAAGCTTTCTTT
TRBD1 TRBJ1-4 few TRBV6-1 CASSEVDRGNEKLFF TGTGCCAGCAGTGAAGTTGACAGGGGGAATGAAAAACTGTTTTTT
TRBD2 TRBJ2-3 NA TRBV7-9 CASSYFRGGPRDTQYF TGTGCCAGCAGCTATTTTCGGGGGGGCCCAAGAGATACGCAGTATTTT
NA TRBJ1-2 NA TRBV11-2 CASSARTAIYGYTF TGTGCCAGCAGCGCCAGGACAGCAATCTATGGCTACACCTTC
NA TRBJ1-1 NA TRBV18 CASSPGGQDTEAFF TGTGCCAGCTCCCCGGGGGGGCAGGACACTGAAGCTTTCTTT
TRBD1 TRBJ1-1 NA TRBV19 CASSTRDSSYAFF TGTGCCAGTAGTACTAGGGACAGCTCGTATGCTTTCTTT
TRBD2 TRBJ2-2 NA TRBV19 CASLARGRANTGELFF TGTGCCAGTTTGGCGAGAGGGAGGGCGAACACCGGGGAGCTGTTTTTT
NA TRBJ1-1 NA TRBV9 CASSPWTGLGAEAFF TGTGCCAGCAGCCCTTGGACTGGTCTAGGTGCTGAAGCTTTCTTT
TRBD2 TRBJ2-3 few TRBV5-1 CASSFLAGWDTQYF TGCGCCAGCAGCTTCCTAGCGGGGTGGGATACGCAGTATTTT
TRBD2 TRBJ2-5 NA TRBV7-8 CASSFTSGRLQETQYF TGTGCCAGCAGCTTCACTAGCGGGCGACTCCAAGAGACCCAGTACTTC
TRBD1 TRBJ1-2 NA TRBV19 CASRRDRGNNGYTF TGTGCCAGTAGAAGGGACAGGGGTAATAATGGCTACACCTTC